A single sample gave rise to the 23 T cell receptor beta chains below, sequenced in a study of T cell repertoires in cytomegalovirus infection. TCRdb analysed the reads with MiXCR anew, one entry per CDR3 protein. Of fewer than 300,000 distinct CDR3 sequences in the sample, about a quarter were seen once. Sequencing used PBMCs. Every receptor here comes from a human donor in good health (CMV status not recorded). Some clones in this sample may be carry-over from other donors' samples.

This clonotype appeared a few times. The chain is built from TRBV5-6 and TRBJ1-4; D is unclear. The CDR3 extends over 13 amino acids. V dropped 2 bases and J dropped 8 bases, with 10 bases sitting between them. Germline assignment: CDR1 SGHDT and CDR2 YYEEEE. CDR3 nucleotides: TGTGCCAGCAGCTTTGGTCGGCGGGAAAAACTGTTTTTT. It translates to CASSFGRREKLFF.

This chain connects TRBV6-2 or TRBV6-3 to TRBJ2-7; 8 bases match TRBD2. In germline, CDR1 is MNHEY, CDR2 SVGEGT. This CDR3 contains 14 residues. J gave up 0 bases and V 10 bases, and 8 bases lay outside the gene matches. CDR3 residues: CATNRGGISYEQYF. CDR3 sequence (DNA): TGTGCCACCAACCGGGGGGGGATCTCCTACGAGCAGTACTTC.

Ten or more counts support this clonotype. V is TRBV7-2 and J is TRBJ2-5; no reliable D call. Germline V CDR1 and CDR2: SGHTA, FQGNSA. The CDR3 totals 13 residues. The V end was cut by 5 bases, the J end by 5 bases, with 12 bases between. The chain's CDR3 is CASSPAPVETQYF. The CDR3 nucleotides are TGTGCCAGCAGCCCCGCCCCTGTTGAGACCCAGTACTTC.

The CDR3 spells CASSLALQAGGANVLTF. The CDR3 DNA sequence: TGTGCCAGCAGTTTAGCTCTCCAGGCGGGTGGGGCCAACGTCCTGACTTTC. The chain is built from TRBV28 and TRBJ2-6; tentatively, D is TRBD2 (5 bases). Trimming took off 2 bases at V and 3 bases at J, with 14 bases between the two ends. The length of the CDR3 is 17 residues. From germline, CDR1 is MDHEN and CDR2 SYDVKM.

This chain connects TRBV27 to TRBJ2-1, with D perhaps matching TRBD2 (6 bases). CDR1 MNHEY and CDR2 SMNVEV come from the germline V gene (reference sequence). Between the trimmed V and J ends, which lost 1 base and 3 bases, there was a span of 13 bases. The CDR3 is made up of 16 amino acids. DNA for the CDR3: TGTGCCAGCAGTTTATGGGTTAGCGGAGGCTACAATGAGCAGTTCTTC. Amino acid sequence: CASSLWVSGGYNEQFF.

The chain employs TRBV12-3 or TRBV12-4 and TRBJ1-5, with 7 positions matching TRBD1. CDR3 length: 14 residues. V gave up 5 bases and J gave up 11 bases; unmatched junction bases: 12. The CDR3 DNA reads as TGTGCCAGCAGTCCCCTGACAGGGTATGCAGCCCAGCATTTT. This encodes CASSPLTGYAAQHF.

The J gene is TRBJ2-2, the V gene TRBV14; D unresolved. Germline-derived CDR1 and CDR2 are SGHDN and FVKESK. The CDR3 is 15 amino acids. Trimming stripped 2 bases from V and 1 base from J, with 8 bases between. This CDR3 is CASSQQDLNTGELFF. CDR3 sequence (DNA): TGTGCCAGCAGCCAACAGGACCTGAACACCGGGGAGCTGTTTTTT.

This sequence joins TRBV5-1 and TRBJ1-2; D gene ambiguous. The V gene's germline CDR1 is SGHRS and CDR2 YFSETQ. The V and J ends lost 2 bases and 4 bases respectively, with 9 bases between them. This CDR3 comprises 13 residues. CDR3: CASSFTAAYGYTF. CDR3 bases: TGCGCCAGCAGCTTCACAGCCGCCTATGGCTACACCTTC. The complete variable domain, with remaining parts taken from reference TRBV5-1 and TRBJ1-2, reads KAGVTQTPRYLIKTRGQQVTLSCSPISGHRSVSWYQQTPGQGLQFLFEYFSETQRNKGNFPGRFSGRQFSNSRSEMNVSTLELGDSALYLCASSFTAAYGYTFGSGTRLTVV.

To note about this clonotype: At one end the junction does not follow the germline gene, possibly because of a read error. This sequence joins TRBV7-9 and TRBJ2-1; tentatively, D is TRBD1 (5 bases). This CDR3 is 14 amino acids long. Germline V gives CDR1 SEHNR, CDR2 FQNEAQ (reference sequence). The CDR3 DNA reads as TGTGCTAGCAGTACCAGTGGCAGGGCATTGGAGCAGTTCTTC. This encodes CASSTSGRALEQFF.

This clonotype has only one observation. This chain connects TRBV18 to TRBJ1-3; D perhaps matches TRBD1 (6 bases). The CDR3 sequence is 16 residues long. Germline loops: CDR1 KGHSH, CDR2 LQKENI. V was pared by 3 bases and J by 2 bases, with 14 bases between. The CDR3, as DNA: TGTGCCAGCTCACCGTGGCAGGGGCGGACTGGAAACACCATATATTTT. Its protein product is CASSPWQGRTGNTIYF.

This clonotype was counted many times. This chain uses TRBV11-3 with TRBJ2-3, with D perhaps TRBD2 (5 bases). V was trimmed by 8 bases and J by 2 bases, leaving 14 bases between them. CDR3 length: 14 amino acids. Germline V gives CDR1 SGHNT, CDR2 YENEEA. The CDR3 DNA reads as TGTGCCAGCTCATCAGACTATTTCACAGATACGCAGTATTTT. This encodes CASSSDYFTDTQYF.

About this clonotype: One junction end does not reproduce the germline sequence, and a read error may be involved. The chain recombines TRBV11-2 with TRBJ2-6, with D perhaps matching TRBD2 (7 bases). The V gene's germline CDR1 is SGHAT and CDR2 FQNNGV. The CDR3 sequence is 18 residues long. The CDR3 spells CASSLVQRGATGANVLTF. For the CDR3, the DNA is TGCGCCAGCAGCCTAGTGCAACGGGGGGCTACTGGGGCCAACGTCCTGACTTTC. The complete variable domain, with remaining parts taken from reference TRBV11-2 and TRBJ2-6, reads EAGVAQSPRYKIIEKRQSVAFWCNPISGHATLYWYQQILGQGPKLLIQFQNNGVVDDSQLPKDRFSAERLKGVDSTLKIQPAKLEDSAVYLCASSLVQRGATGANVLTFGAGSRLTVL.

The gene calls are TRBV7-9 and TRBJ2-1, with D possibly matching TRBD1 (5 bases). Trimming removed 5 bases from V and 4 bases from J, with 15 bases in between. CDR3 length equals 15 residues. Looked up from germline, CDR1 is SEHNR and CDR2 is FQNEAQ (reference sequence). The CDR3 protein is CASSDMGPVYNEQFF. The CDR3 bases are TGTGCCAGCAGCGATATGGGGCCTGTTTACAATGAGCAGTTCTTC.

This clonotype was detected a few times. The chain joins TRBV12-3 or TRBV12-4 to TRBJ1-4, with a weak D call TRBD1 (5 bases). V lost 3 bases and J lost 12, with 20 bases in between. The CDR3 is 15 amino acids. This CDR3 reads CASSFWGDYPGELFF. CDR3 in DNA: TGTGCCAGCAGTTTTTGGGGCGATTATCCCGGGGAACTGTTTTTT.

The chain is built from TRBV20-1 and TRBJ2-1; TRBD2 aligns across 7 bases. V shed 3 bases, J shed 8 bases, and the junction held 16 bases outside the gene matches. CDR3 length equals 16 residues. CDR1 is DFQATT and CDR2 is SNEGSKA in the germline V gene (reference sequence). CDR3 nucleotide sequence: TGCAGTGCTAGGTCGACGGGAGGACACGATGGCGATGAGCAGTTCTTC. It yields the protein CSARSTGGHDGDEQFF.

This clonotype has just one count. Written as DNA, the CDR3 is TGTGCCAGCAGTTTATGGCAGGGGACGGGAACTGAAGCTTTCTTT. Translation: CASSLWQGTGTEAFF. This chain connects TRBV12-3 or TRBV12-4 to TRBJ1-1; TRBD1 is a possible D gene (6 bases). V lost 2 bases, J lost 5 bases, and 15 bases lay in between. The CDR3 contains 15 residues.

The genes are TRBV12-3 or TRBV12-4 and TRBJ2-2, with 13 positions matching TRBD2. CDR3 size: 16 residues. V shed 8 bases and J 2 bases; nucleotides not matched to a gene: 5. CDR3 region: CASRGGLAGNTGELFF. CDR3 sequence (DNA): TGTGCCAGCCGAGGGGGACTAGCGGGAAACACCGGGGAGCTGTTTTTT.

The chain combines TRBV20-1 with TRBJ2-3; TRBD2 aligns across 8 bases. The CDR3 loop spans 14 amino acids. The junction had 8 bases not matched to a gene; V was cut back by 3 bases and J by 6 bases. The germline gives CDR1 DFQATT, CDR2 SNEGSKA (reference sequence). The CDR3 nucleotides read TGCAGTGCTAGTCAGGCGGGAGGTTGGGATACGCAGTATTTT. Translated, it gives CSASQAGGWDTQYF.

The chain combines TRBV24-1 with TRBJ2-1; TRBD2 is a possible D gene (7 bases). Germline CDR1 and CDR2: KGHDR and SFDVKD. This CDR3 region has 16 residues. V was cut by 0 bases and J by 6 bases, with 14 bases left in between. The CDR3 DNA sequence: TGTGCCACCAGTGATTTGAGGGGAGGGGGTCTCAATGAGCAGTTCTTC. The encoded protein is CATSDLRGGGLNEQFF.

The sample holds a few counts of this clonotype. V is TRBV7-2 and J is TRBJ2-3; 9 nucleotides agree with TRBD1. V trimming: 4 bases; J trimming: 4 bases; junction bases outside the gene matches: 3. CDR1 SGHTA and CDR2 FQGNSA come from the germline V gene. The CDR3 runs to 14 residues. The CDR3 DNA follows: TGTGCCAGCAGCTCACAGGGGGCGGCAGATACGCAGTATTTT. It codes for CASSSQGAADTQYF. Based on the CDR3 plus reference TRBV7-2 and TRBJ2-3, the full variable domain is GAGVSQSPSNKVTEKGKDVELRCDPISGHTALYWYRQSLGQGLEFLIYFQGNSAPDKSGLPSDRFSAERTGGSVSTLTIQRTQQEDSAVYLCASSSQGAADTQYFGPGTRLTVL.

This clonotype occurred a few times. The V call is TRBV28, the J call TRBJ1-2; D gene ambiguous. CDR3 size: 14 residues. The ends were cut back, 2 bases at V and 2 bases at J, with 9 bases in the middle. From germline, CDR1 is MDHEN and CDR2 SYDVKM. The chain's CDR3 is CASSLTVGNYGYTF. The DNA of the CDR3 is TGTGCCAGCAGTTTAACTGTCGGGAACTATGGCTACACCTTC.

This clonotype was observed many times. In DNA form, the CDR3 reads TGTGCCAGCAGCCTAAGGGTGTGGCCCCAGCATTTT. Amino acids: CASSLRVWPQHF. The chain combines TRBV7-3 with TRBJ1-5, with D hard to call. The CDR3 consists of 12 residues. The germline V gene encodes CDR1 SGHTA and CDR2 FQGTGA. Trimming cost V 5 bases and J 9 bases, with 11 bases left between them.

The chain is built from TRBV6-9 and TRBJ2-2, with D perhaps matching TRBD1 (6 bases). Germline assignment: CDR1 MNHGY and CDR2 SVAAGI. V was pared by 4 bases and J by 7 bases, with 13 bases between. The CDR3 loop spans 14 amino acids. DNA of the CDR3: TGTGCCAGCAGTTCACAACTAGGGGGCGGGGAGCTGTTTTTT. This gives the protein CASSSQLGGGELFF.